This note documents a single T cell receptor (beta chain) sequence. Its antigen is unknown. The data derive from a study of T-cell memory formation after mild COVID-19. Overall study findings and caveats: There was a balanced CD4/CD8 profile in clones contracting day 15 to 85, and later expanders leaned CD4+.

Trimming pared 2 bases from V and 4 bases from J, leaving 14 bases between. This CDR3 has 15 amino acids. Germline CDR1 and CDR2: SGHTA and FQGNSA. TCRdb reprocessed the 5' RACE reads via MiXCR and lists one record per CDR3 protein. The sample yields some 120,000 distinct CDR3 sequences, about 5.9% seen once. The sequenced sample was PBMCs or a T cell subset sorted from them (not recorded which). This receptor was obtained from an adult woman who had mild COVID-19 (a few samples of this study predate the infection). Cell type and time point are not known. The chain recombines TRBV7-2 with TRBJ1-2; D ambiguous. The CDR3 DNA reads TGTGCCAGCAGCTTATACCCGGGAACGCGCTATGGCTACACCTTC. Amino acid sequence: CASSLYPGTRYGYTF. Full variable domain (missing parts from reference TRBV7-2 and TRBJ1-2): GAGVSQSPSNKVTEKGKDVELRCDPISGHTALYWYRQSLGQGLEFLIYFQGNSAPDKSGLPSDRFSAERTGGSVSTLTIQRTQQEDSAVYLCASSLYPGTRYGYTFGSGTRLTVV.